Described below is a single T cell receptor (beta chain) sequence and its context. This record comes from a study of blood T cells in healthy people across ages. Germline V gene sequence: CDR1 DFQATT, CDR2 SNEGSKA (reference sequence). CDR3 length: 15 amino acids. Trimming stripped 0 bases from V and 1 base from J, with 13 bases between. The use of a sample-barcoded 5' primer and a J-beta primer mix characterized a second PCR of 7 to 11 cycles. Every single cDNA molecule received a tag from a template-switch adaptor with 12 random nucleotides. Each CDR3 protein is one row after TCRdb ran MiXCR on the 5' RACE reads. The data show 780,000 or so distinct CDR3 sequences, with roughly 56% seen just once and roughly 26% held by the top ten.

This TCR derives from a man between 35 and 55 years old in good health. Sequences were obtained from blood. This chain connects TRBV20-1 to TRBJ2-7, with D hard to call. CDR3 in DNA: TGCAGTGCTAGAGATTCCCAGTTTATGTCCTACGAGCAGTACTTC. Translated: CSARDSQFMSYEQYF.